Following are 32 T cell receptor beta chains from one sample sequenced in a study of CXCR3-negative and CXCR3-positive naive CD8 T cells. UMI-labeled TRB cDNA libraries were prepared by 5' RACE. TCRdb derives one entry per CDR3 protein from the 5' RACE reads, leaving out DNA. Its table records 55,000 to 70,000 distinct CDR3 sequences. These TCRs' antigens remain unknown. Study outcomes and limitations: CXCR3-positive naive cells carried more hydrophobic TRB CDR3s than CXCR3-negative naive cells did.

Sequencing used naive CXCR3+ CD8+ T cells from blood. Subset here: CD45RO-CCR7+CD27+CD95- naive CD8+ T cells expressing CXCR3 (TNR3+). The receptors were sampled from a human donor in good health. Some clones in this sample may be carry-over from other donors' samples.

The chain carries TRBV7-6 and TRBJ2-2; TCRdb lists TRBD1, though no DNA is available to test this call. The CDR3 is made up of 17 amino acids. CDR1 is SGHVS, CDR2 FNYEAQ, per germline. The CDR3 sequence is CASSSPGGHLGTGELFF.

This chain connects TRBV27 to TRBJ2-7. Germline CDR1 and CDR2: MNHEY and SMNVEV (reference sequence). There are 13 residues in the CDR3. The CDR3 spells CASSFMWSYEQYF.

The chain joins TRBV7-6 to TRBJ2-1; absent DNA, TCRdb's TRBD1 call cannot be checked. Germline CDR1 and CDR2: SGHVS and FNYEAQ. The CDR3 runs to 16 residues. The chain's CDR3 is CASSLAVMGGYNEQFF.

This chain joins TRBV24-1 and TRBJ2-1. The CDR3 has 15 residues. Germline V gene lookup returns CDR1 KGHDR and CDR2 SFDVKD. CDR3 protein: CATSDLTDPYNEQFF.

The rearrangement uses TRBV3-1 and TRBJ2-7; TCRdb proposes TRBD2, but this gene call is untestable without DNA. The germline CDR1 and CDR2 sequences are LGHDT and YNNKEL (reference sequence). This CDR3 is built from 17 residues. This CDR3 reads CASSQDLRLGGKSEQYF.

The chain recombines TRBV12-3 or TRBV12-4 with TRBJ2-2; TCRdb indicates TRBD2, and absent DNA this call remains unverified. The CDR3 runs 19 residues. The CDR3 here is CASSLVRTLGVRNTGELFF.

This sequence joins TRBV21-1 and TRBJ1-1. TRBV21-1 is marked as a pseudogene. The CDR3 sequence is 13 residues long. The CDR3 here is CASRKRMNTEAFF.

The CDR3 sequence is CASSQEGMAGGDYGYTF. The chain employs TRBV14 and TRBJ1-2; without DNA, the TCRdb call of TRBD1 cannot be checked. Germline V gives CDR1 SGHDN, CDR2 FVKESK. The length of the CDR3 is 17 residues.

The gene calls are TRBV20-1 and TRBJ1-2; TCRdb proposes TRBD1, but this gene call is untestable without DNA. CDR1 and CDR2 from the germline V gene are DFQATT and SNEGSKA (reference sequence). The CDR3 contains 11 residues. The CDR3 protein is CSAPDSDGYTF.

The V call is TRBV7-6, the J call TRBJ2-3. The germline gives CDR1 SGHVS, CDR2 FNYEAQ. The CDR3 has 12 amino acids. The CDR3 spells CASSVGTDTQYF.

The chain joins TRBV7-3 to TRBJ2-1; as DNA is missing, the TRBD1 call by TCRdb cannot be tested. This CDR3 is built from 15 residues. CDR1 is SGHTA and CDR2 is FQGTGA in the germline V gene. This CDR3 is CASSPQGASNNEQFF.

The chain has TRBV7-2 and TRBJ2-7; TCRdb calls TRBD2, which cannot be checked without DNA. CDR3 length equals 14 residues. Germline CDR1 and CDR2: SGHTA and FQGNSA. The CDR3 reads CASSLIGTTYEQYF.

The chain recombines TRBV5-1 with TRBJ1-5. Germline V gene data show CDR1 as SGHRS and CDR2 as YFSETQ. There are 13 residues in the CDR3. The CDR3 spells CASSLAPFGPQHF.

The V gene is TRBV7-8, the J gene TRBJ2-5. Germline CDR1 SGHVS, CDR2 FQNEAQ. This CDR3 comprises 12 residues. CDR3 protein: CASSLTQETQYF.

This sequence joins TRBV7-9 and TRBJ2-5; TCRdb names TRBD1, which stays unverified in the absence of DNA. This CDR3 spans 14 amino acids. In germline, CDR1 is SEHNR, CDR2 FQNEAQ (reference sequence). This CDR3 reads CASSKEQGVETQYF.

This chain links TRBV12-5 with TRBJ2-7; lacking DNA, the TRBD1 call made by TCRdb goes unchecked. Germline loops: CDR1 LGHNT, CDR2 FRNRAP. The CDR3 spans 15 residues. Here the CDR3 reads CASGLIPGGPYEQYF.

The V gene is TRBV14, the J gene TRBJ2-5; TCRdb names TRBD1, which stays unverified in the absence of DNA. Looked up from germline, CDR1 is SGHDN and CDR2 is FVKESK. There are 13 residues in the CDR3. CDR3 protein: CASSRQEQETQYF. The variable domain in full, completed from reference TRBV14 and TRBJ2-5, reads EAGVTQFPSHSVIEKGQTVTLRCDPISGHDNLYWYRRVMGKEIKFLLHFVKESKQDESGMPNNRFLAERTGGTYSTLKVQPAELEDSGVYFCASSRQEQETQYFGPGTRLLVL.

This chain joins TRBV7-8 and TRBJ2-2; TCRdb's D call of TRBD1 is untestable without DNA. Germline V gene sequence: CDR1 SGHVS, CDR2 FQNEAQ. The CDR3 consists of 15 residues. The CDR3 sequence: CASSLGGGNTGELFF.

CDR3 sequence reads: CSVDLGRLAESDTQYF. This sequence joins TRBV29-1 and TRBJ2-3; without DNA, the TCRdb call of TRBD2 cannot be checked. The CDR3 contains 16 residues. CDR1 SQVTM and CDR2 ANQGSEA come from the germline V gene.

The chain is built from TRBV28 and TRBJ2-7; the TRBD2 assignment by TCRdb is unverifiable without DNA. The CDR3 contains 15 residues. From germline, CDR1 is MDHEN and CDR2 SYDVKM. CDR3 sequence: CASRRGLADAYEQYF.

This chain links TRBV7-2 with TRBJ2-7; TCRdb picks TRBD1, but there is no DNA to check that call. Germline-derived CDR1 and CDR2 are SGHTA and FQGNSA. The CDR3 covers 13 residues. CDR3 residues: CASSYRDSYEQYF.

The rearrangement links TRBV27 to TRBJ2-3. This CDR3 spans 14 amino acids. Germline V CDR1 and CDR2: MNHEY, SMNVEV (reference sequence). This chain's CDR3 is CASSQERSTDTQYF.

The J gene is TRBJ2-1, the V gene TRBV7-2; the TCRdb D gene call, TRBD1, has no DNA to confirm it. Germline V lookup: CDR1 SGHTA, CDR2 FQGNSA. This CDR3 region has 14 residues. This CDR3 reads CASSSRVGGNEQFF.

The CDR3 reads CSARDPGFGGSTEAFF. The chain recombines TRBV20-1 with TRBJ1-1. CDR3 length: 16 amino acids. Germline CDR1 DFQATT, CDR2 SNEGSKA (reference sequence).

The CDR3 sequence is CSVLEIGNTGELFF. This chain uses TRBV29-1 with TRBJ2-2. The V gene's germline CDR1 is SQVTM and CDR2 ANQGSEA. The CDR3 covers 14 residues.

J is TRBJ2-7 and V is TRBV7-9; the D call from TCRdb, TRBD1, cannot be confirmed without DNA. The CDR3 is 14 amino acids. Germline assignment: CDR1 SEHNR and CDR2 FQNEAQ (reference sequence). The CDR3 is CASSLGDTSYEQYF.

This chain joins TRBV28 and TRBJ2-7; TCRdb gives TRBD1 as the D gene, but with no DNA this cannot be confirmed. This CDR3 is 16 amino acids long. Per the germline V gene, CDR1 is MDHEN and CDR2 is SYDVKM. CDR3 sequence: CASSFFPTGGAYEQYF.

This sequence joins TRBV19 and TRBJ1-1; with no DNA, the TCRdb D assignment of TRBD1 cannot be verified. The CDR3 length is 15 residues. Germline V gene data show CDR1 as LNHDA and CDR2 as SQIVND (reference sequence). The CDR3 is CASSIVRGLEAEAFF.

This chain joins TRBV27 and TRBJ2-1; TCRdb returns TRBD2, unconfirmable since there is no DNA. Per germline, CDR1 MNHEY and CDR2 SMNVEV (reference sequence). The CDR3 is 14 residues long. CDR3 loop: CASSDLGGDNEQFF.

The V call is TRBV7-2, the J call TRBJ1-1. The CDR3 runs 14 residues. The V gene's germline CDR1 is SGHTA and CDR2 FQGNSA. The chain's CDR3 is CASSLVPLNTEAFF.

V and J are TRBV7-9 and TRBJ1-6; no DNA is available, so the TRBD1 call from TCRdb remains unchecked. The V gene's germline CDR1 is SEHNR and CDR2 FQNEAQ (reference sequence). There are 17 residues in the CDR3. The CDR3 loop is CASSLNALQGDNSPLHF.

This chain connects TRBV24-1 to TRBJ1-2; lacking DNA, the TRBD1 call made by TCRdb goes unchecked. This CDR3 is built from 14 residues. The germline CDR1 and CDR2 sequences are KGHDR and SFDVKD. CDR3 sequence reads: CATSVKGTGYGYTF.